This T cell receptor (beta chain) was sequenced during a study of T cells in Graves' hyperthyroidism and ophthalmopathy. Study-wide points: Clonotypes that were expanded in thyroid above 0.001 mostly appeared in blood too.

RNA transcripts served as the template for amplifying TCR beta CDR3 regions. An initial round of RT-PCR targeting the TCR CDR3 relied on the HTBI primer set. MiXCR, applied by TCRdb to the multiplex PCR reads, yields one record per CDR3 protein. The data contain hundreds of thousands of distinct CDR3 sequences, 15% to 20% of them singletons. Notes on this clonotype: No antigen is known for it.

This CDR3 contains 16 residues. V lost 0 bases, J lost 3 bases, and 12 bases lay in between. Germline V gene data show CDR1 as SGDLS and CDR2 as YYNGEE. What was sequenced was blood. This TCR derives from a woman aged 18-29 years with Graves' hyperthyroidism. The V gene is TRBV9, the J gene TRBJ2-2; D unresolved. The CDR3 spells CASSVGGPGYTGELFF. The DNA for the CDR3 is TGTGCCAGCAGCGTAGGAGGCCCTGGGTACACCGGGGAGCTGTTTTTT.